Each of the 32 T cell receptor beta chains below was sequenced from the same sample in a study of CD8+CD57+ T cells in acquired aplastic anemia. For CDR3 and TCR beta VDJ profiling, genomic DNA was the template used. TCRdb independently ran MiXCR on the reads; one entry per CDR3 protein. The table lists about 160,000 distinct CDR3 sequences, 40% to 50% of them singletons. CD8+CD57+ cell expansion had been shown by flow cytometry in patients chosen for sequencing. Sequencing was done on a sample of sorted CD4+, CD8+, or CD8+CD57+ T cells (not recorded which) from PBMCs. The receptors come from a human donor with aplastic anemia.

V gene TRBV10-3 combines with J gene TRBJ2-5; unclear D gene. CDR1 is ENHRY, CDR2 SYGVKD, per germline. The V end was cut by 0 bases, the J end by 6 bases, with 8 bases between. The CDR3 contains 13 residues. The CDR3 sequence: CAISESTPKTQYF. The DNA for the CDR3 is TGTGCCATCAGTGAGTCGACTCCGAAGACCCAGTACTTC.

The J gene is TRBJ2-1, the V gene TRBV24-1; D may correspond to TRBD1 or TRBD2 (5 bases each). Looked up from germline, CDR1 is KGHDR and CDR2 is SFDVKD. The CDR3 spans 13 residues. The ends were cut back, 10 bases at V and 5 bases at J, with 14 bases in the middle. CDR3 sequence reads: CATASRGDNEQFF. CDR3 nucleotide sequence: TGTGCCACGGCGAGCAGAGGGGACAATGAGCAGTTCTTC.

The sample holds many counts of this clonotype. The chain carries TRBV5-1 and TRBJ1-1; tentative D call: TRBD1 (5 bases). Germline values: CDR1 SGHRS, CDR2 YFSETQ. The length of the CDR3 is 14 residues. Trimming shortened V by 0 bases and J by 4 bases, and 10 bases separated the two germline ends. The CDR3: CASSLGTGGTEAFF. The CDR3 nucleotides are TGCGCCAGCAGCTTGGGTACTGGGGGCACTGAAGCTTTCTTT.

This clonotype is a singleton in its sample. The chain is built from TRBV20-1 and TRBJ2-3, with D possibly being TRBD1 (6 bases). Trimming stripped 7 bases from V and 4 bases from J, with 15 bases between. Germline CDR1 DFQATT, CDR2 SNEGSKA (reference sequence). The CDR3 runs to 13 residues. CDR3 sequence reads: CSVTGKVPDTQYF. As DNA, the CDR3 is TGCAGTGTAACAGGGAAAGTCCCAGATACGCAGTATTTT.

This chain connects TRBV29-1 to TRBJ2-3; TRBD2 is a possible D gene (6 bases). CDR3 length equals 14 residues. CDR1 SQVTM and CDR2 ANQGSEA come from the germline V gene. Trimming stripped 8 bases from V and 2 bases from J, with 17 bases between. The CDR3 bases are TGCAGCCCCGCCCCGGGGGAGCCCACAGATACGCAGTATTTT. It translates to CSPAPGEPTDTQYF.

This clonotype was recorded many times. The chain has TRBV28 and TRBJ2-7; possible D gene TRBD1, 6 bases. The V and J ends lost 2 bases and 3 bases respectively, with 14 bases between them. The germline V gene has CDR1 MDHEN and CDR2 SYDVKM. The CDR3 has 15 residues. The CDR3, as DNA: TGTGCCAGCAGTTTAATAGGAACAGGGTTCTACGAGCAGTACTTC. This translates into CASSLIGTGFYEQYF.

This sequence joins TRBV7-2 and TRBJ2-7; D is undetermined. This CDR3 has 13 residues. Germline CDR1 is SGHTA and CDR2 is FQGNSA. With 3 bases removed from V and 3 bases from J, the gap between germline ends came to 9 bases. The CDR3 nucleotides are TGTGCCAGCAGCTTTTTGTGGGGCTACGAGCAGTACTTC. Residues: CASSFLWGYEQYF. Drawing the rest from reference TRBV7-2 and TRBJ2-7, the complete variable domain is GAGVSQSPSNKVTEKGKDVELRCDPISGHTALYWYRQSLGQGLEFLIYFQGNSAPDKSGLPSDRFSAERTGGSVSTLTIQRTQQEDSAVYLCASSFLWGYEQYFGPGTRLTVT.

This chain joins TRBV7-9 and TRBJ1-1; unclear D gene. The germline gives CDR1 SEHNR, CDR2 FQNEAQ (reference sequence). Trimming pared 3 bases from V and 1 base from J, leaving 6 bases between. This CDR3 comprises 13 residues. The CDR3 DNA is TGTGCCAGCAGCTTCCTAGCGAACACTGAAGCTTTCTTT. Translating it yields CASSFLANTEAFF. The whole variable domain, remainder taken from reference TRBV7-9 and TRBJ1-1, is DTGVSQNPRHKITKRGQNVTFRCDPISEHNRLYWYRQTLGQGPEFLTYFQNEAQLEKSRLLSDRFSAERPKGSFSTLEIQRTEQGDSAMYLCASSFLANTEAFFGQGTRLTVV.

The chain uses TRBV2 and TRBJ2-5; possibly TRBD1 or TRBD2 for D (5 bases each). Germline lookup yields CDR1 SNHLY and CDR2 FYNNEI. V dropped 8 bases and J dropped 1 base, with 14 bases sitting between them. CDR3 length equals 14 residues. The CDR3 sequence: CASGGPSLQETQYF. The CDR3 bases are TGTGCCAGCGGGGGTCCAAGCCTCCAAGAGACCCAGTACTTC.

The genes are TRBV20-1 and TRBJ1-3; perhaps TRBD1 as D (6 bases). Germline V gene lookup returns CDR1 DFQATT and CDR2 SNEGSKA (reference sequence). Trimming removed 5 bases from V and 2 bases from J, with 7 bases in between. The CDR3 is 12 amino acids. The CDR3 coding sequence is TGCAGTGCTGAGGGGGCTGGAAACACCATATATTTT. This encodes CSAEGAGNTIYF.

CDR3 protein: CSARGTSENTGELFF. The CDR3 coding sequence is TGCAGTGCTAGAGGGACTAGCGAGAACACCGGGGAGCTGTTTTTT. The rearrangement joins TRBV20-1 to TRBJ2-2; TRBD2 matches at 9 bases. There are 15 residues in the CDR3. Germline CDR1 DFQATT, CDR2 SNEGSKA (reference sequence). Trimming took 1 base from V and 1 from J; bases not matched to a gene: 1.

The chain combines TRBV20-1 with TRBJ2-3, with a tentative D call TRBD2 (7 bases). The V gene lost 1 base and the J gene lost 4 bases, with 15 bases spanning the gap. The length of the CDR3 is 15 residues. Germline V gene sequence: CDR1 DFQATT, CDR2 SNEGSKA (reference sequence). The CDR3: CSARGEGGRADTQYF. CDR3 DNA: TGCAGTGCTAGAGGAGAGGGGGGGCGAGCAGATACGCAGTATTTT.

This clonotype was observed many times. CDR3 DNA sequence: TGTGCCAGCAGTTTAACGGGGGTGGATGAAAAACTGTTTTTT. It encodes CASSLTGVDEKLFF. The chain employs TRBV12-3 or TRBV12-4 and TRBJ1-4, with D tentatively TRBD1 (5 bases). The CDR3 spans 14 residues. Trimming took off 2 bases at V and 6 bases at J, with 10 bases between the two ends.

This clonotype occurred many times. The CDR3: CSASTWDPSSYNEQFF. Written as DNA, the CDR3 is TGCAGTGCTAGCACCTGGGACCCGAGCTCCTACAATGAGCAGTTCTTC. This chain links TRBV20-1 with TRBJ2-1, with D perhaps TRBD1 or TRBD2 (5 bases each). This CDR3 has 16 residues. Germline V gene data show CDR1 as DFQATT and CDR2 as SNEGSKA (reference sequence). Trimming removed 3 bases at V and 0 bases at J, with 15 bases between.

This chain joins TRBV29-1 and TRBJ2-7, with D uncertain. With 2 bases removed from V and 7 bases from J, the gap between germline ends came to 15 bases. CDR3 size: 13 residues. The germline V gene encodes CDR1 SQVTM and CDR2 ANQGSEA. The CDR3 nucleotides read TGCAGCGTTGAACCCGAGGCAGGTGGTGAGCAGTACTTC. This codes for CSVEPEAGGEQYF.

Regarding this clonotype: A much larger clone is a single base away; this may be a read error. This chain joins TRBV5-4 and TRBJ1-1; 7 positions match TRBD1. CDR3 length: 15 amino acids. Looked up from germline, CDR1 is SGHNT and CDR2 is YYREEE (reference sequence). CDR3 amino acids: CASMSRGIMNTEASF. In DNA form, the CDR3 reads TGTGCCAGCATGTCCAGGGGGATCATGAACACTGAAGCTTCCTTT.

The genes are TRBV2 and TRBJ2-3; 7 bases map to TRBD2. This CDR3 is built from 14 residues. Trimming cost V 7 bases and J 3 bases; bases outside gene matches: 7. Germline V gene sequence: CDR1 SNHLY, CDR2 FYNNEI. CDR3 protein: CASTRGSVTDTQYF. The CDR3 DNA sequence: TGTGCCAGCACTCGCGGGAGTGTAACAGATACGCAGTATTTT.

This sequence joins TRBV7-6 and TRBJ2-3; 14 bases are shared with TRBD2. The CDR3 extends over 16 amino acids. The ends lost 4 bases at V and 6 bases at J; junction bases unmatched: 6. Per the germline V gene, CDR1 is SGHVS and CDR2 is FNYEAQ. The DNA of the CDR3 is TGTGCCAGCAGCTACGGACTAGCGGGAGGTTGGGATACGCAGTATTTT. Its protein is CASSYGLAGGWDTQYF.

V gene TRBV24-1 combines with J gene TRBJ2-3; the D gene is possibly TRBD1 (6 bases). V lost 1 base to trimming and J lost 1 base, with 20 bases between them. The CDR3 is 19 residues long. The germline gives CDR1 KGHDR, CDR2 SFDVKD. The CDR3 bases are TGTGCCACCAGTGATTTTTGGGCGGGCGACAGGCCGGGCACAGATACGCAGTATTTT. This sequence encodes CATSDFWAGDRPGTDTQYF.

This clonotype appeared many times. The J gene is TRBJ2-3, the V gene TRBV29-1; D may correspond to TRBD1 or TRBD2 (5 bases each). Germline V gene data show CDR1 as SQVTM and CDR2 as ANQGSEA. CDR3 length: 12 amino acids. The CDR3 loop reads CSVGDGTDTQYF. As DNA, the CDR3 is TGCAGTGTCGGGGACGGCACAGATACGCAGTATTTT.

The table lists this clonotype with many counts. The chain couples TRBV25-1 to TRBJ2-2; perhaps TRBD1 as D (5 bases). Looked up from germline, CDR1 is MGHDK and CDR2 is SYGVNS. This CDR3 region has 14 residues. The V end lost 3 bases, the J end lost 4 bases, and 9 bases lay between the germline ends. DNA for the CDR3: TGTGCCAGCAGTGACAGGGTTGTCACCGGGGAGCTGTTTTTT. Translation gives CASSDRVVTGELFF.

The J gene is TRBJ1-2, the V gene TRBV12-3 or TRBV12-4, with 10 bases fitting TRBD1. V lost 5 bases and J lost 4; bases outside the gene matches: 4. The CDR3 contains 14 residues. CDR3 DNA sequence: TGTGCCAGCAGTCCGGGACAGGGGAGCTATGGCTACACCTTC. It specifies CASSPGQGSYGYTF.

In nucleotides, the CDR3 is TGTGCCAGCAGCCGAGACTTCGGGGACTCACCCCTCCACTTT. Translating it yields CASSRDFGDSPLHF. V gene TRBV14 combines with J gene TRBJ1-6; weak D call: TRBD1 (5 bases). CDR1 and CDR2 from the germline V gene are SGHDN and FVKESK. The CDR3 runs to 14 residues. The ends were cut back, 4 bases at V and 10 bases at J, with 14 bases in the middle.

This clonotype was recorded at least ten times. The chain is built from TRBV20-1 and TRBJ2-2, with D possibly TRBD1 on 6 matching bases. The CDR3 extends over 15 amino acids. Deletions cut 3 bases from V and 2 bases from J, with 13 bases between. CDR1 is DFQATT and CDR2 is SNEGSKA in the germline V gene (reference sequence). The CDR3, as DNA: TGCAGTGCTAGTGACGACAGGTACAACACCGGGGAGCTGTTTTTT. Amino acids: CSASDDRYNTGELFF.

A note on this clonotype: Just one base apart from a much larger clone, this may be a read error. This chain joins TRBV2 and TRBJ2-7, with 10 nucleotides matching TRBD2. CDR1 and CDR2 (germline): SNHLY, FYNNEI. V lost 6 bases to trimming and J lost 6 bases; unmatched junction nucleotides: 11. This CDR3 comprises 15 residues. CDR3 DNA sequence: TGTGCCAGCAGGCCCGGGGCTAGCGGGAGTCCCGAGCAGTACTTC. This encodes CASRPGASGSPEQYF. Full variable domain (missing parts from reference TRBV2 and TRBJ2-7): EPEVTQTPSHQVTQMGQEVILRCVPISNHLYFYWYRQILGQKVEFLVSFYNNEISEKSEIFDDQFSVERPDGSNFTLKIRSTKLEDSAMYFCASRPGASGSPEQYFGPGTRLTVT.

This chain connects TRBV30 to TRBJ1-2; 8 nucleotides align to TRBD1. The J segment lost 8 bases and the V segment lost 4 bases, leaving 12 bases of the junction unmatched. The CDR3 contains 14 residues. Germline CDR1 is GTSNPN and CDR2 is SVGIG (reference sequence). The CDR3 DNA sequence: TGTGCCTGGACCCGGACAGGGAGCTTAGGGGGCTACACCTTC. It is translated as CAWTRTGSLGGYTF.

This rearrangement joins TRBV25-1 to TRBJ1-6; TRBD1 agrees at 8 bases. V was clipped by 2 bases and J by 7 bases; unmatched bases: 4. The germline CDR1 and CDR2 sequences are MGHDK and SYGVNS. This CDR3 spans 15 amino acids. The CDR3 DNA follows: TGTGCCAGCAGTGAAAGACAGGGGAGAAATTCACCCCTCCACTTT. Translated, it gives CASSERQGRNSPLHF.

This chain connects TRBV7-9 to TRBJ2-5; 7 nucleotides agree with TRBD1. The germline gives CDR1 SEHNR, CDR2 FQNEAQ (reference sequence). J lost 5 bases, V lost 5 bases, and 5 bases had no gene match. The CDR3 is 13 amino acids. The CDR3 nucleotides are TGTGCCAGCAGCATACAGGGGATGGAGACCCAGTACTTC. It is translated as CASSIQGMETQYF.

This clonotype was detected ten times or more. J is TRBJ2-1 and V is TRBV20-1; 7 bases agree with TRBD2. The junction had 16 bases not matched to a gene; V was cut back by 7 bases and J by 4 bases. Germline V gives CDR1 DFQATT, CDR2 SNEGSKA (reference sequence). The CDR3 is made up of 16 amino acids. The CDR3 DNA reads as TGCAGTGTCAGAGGGTTCGCGGGAGTAGTTTACAATGAGCAGTTCTTC. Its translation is CSVRGFAGVVYNEQFF.

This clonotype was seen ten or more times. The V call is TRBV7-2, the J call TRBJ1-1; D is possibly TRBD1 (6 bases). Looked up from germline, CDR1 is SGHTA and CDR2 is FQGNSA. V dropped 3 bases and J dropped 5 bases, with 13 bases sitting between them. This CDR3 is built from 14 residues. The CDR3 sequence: CASSLNRVRTEAFF. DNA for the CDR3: TGTGCCAGCAGCTTGAACAGGGTCAGGACTGAAGCTTTCTTT.

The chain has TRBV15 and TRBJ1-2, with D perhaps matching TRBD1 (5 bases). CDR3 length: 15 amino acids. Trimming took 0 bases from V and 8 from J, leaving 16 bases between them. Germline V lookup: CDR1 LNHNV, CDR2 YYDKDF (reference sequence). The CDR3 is CATSRDRAQGRGYTF. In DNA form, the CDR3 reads TGTGCCACCAGCAGAGACAGGGCCCAGGGTAGAGGCTACACCTTC. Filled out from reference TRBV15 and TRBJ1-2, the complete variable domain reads DAMVIQNPRYQVTQFGKPVTLSCSQTLNHNVMYWYQQKSSQAPKLLFHYYDKDFNNEADTPDNFQSRRPNTSFCFLDIRSPGLGDTAMYLCATSRDRAQGRGYTFGSGTRLTVV.

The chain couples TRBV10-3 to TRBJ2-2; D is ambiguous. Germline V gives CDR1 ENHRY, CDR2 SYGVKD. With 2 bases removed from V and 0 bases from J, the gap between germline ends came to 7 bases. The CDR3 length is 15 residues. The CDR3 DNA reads TGTGCCATCAGTGAGGCGCCAGCGAACACCGGGGAGCTGTTTTTT. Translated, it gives CAISEAPANTGELFF.